These 15 T cell receptor beta chains came from one sample sequenced in a study of response to subunit inactivated influenza vaccine. Via MiXCR, TCRdb re-called the RT-PCR reads, giving one row per CDR3 protein. The sample records about 570,000 distinct CDR3 sequences, approximately 10% being singletons. These data were likewise used in another study, on T cells expressing NK-cell markers. That report adds: Generation of TCR beta cDNA was performed by 5'RACE template switching incorporating UMIs.

This sample comprised PBMCs from blood, obtained on the day of vaccination. These receptors were taken from a man aged 45-60 years who received an inactivated influenza vaccine.

This clonotype came up a few times. V usage is TRBV20-1 and J usage is TRBJ2-1, with TRBD2 as a possible D gene (6 bases). Trimming took off 3 bases at V and 4 bases at J, with 13 bases between the two ends. The CDR3 runs 14 residues. Germline CDR1 is DFQATT and CDR2 is SNEGSKA (reference sequence). For the CDR3, the DNA is TGCAGTGCTAGTCTGGCGGGATCTTACAATGAGCAGTTCTTC. It is translated as CSASLAGSYNEQFF.

This clonotype appeared many times. This sequence joins TRBV29-1 and TRBJ1-5; a weak D match, TRBD1 (5 bases). Germline CDR1 is SQVTM and CDR2 is ANQGSEA. Trimming shortened V by 0 bases and J by 0 bases, and 12 bases separated the two germline ends. This CDR3 spans 16 amino acids. This CDR3 reads CSVEDRGRFSNQPQHF. The CDR3 coding sequence is TGCAGCGTTGAAGATCGGGGGAGATTTAGCAATCAGCCCCAGCATTTT.

A few counts support this clonotype. The chain recombines TRBV29-1 with TRBJ2-7, with TRBD1 identical over 7 bases. Germline V lookup: CDR1 SQVTM, CDR2 ANQGSEA. The trim removed 1 base at V and 1 base at J, leaving 4 bases unmatched. This CDR3 region has 14 residues. CDR3 sequence (DNA): TGCAGCGTTGAAGTGGGACAGCTTTCCTACGAGCAGTACTTC. Protein: CSVEVGQLSYEQYF.

This clonotype was seen at least ten times. The chain employs TRBV5-1 and TRBJ2-1, with 14 bases that match TRBD2. With V trimmed by 5 bases and J by 12 bases, 7 bases remained unmatched. CDR3 length equals 14 residues. Germline V gene lookup returns CDR1 SGHRS and CDR2 YFSETQ. The DNA of the CDR3 is TGCGCCAGCAGAGGGACTAGCGGGGGATTGGGGCAGTTCTTC. As protein: CASRGTSGGLGQFF.

The chain is built from TRBV7-2 and TRBJ2-2; the match to TRBD2 covers 10 bases. V shed 0 bases and J 7 bases; nucleotides not matched to a gene: 8. CDR1 and CDR2 (germline): SGHTA, FQGNSA. CDR3 length: 17 amino acids. CDR3 amino acids: CASSLATQRGGFGELFF. The CDR3 DNA reads TGTGCCAGCAGCTTAGCGACCCAGCGGGGGGGCTTCGGGGAGCTGTTTTTT. The full variable domain, its missing parts supplied by reference TRBV7-2 and TRBJ2-2, is GAGVSQSPSNKVTEKGKDVELRCDPISGHTALYWYRQSLGQGLEFLIYFQGNSAPDKSGLPSDRFSAERTGGSVSTLTIQRTQQEDSAVYLCASSLATQRGGFGELFFGEGSRLTVL.

This clonotype was seen at least ten times. The V gene is TRBV27, the J gene TRBJ2-1; D gene ambiguous. The CDR3 is 15 residues long. V was shortened by 2 bases and J by 2 bases, with 10 bases between the two germline ends. Germline CDR1 is MNHEY and CDR2 is SMNVEV (reference sequence). This CDR3 is CASSLTTGTYNEQFF. In DNA form, the CDR3 reads TGTGCCAGCAGTTTAACGACCGGTACCTACAATGAGCAGTTCTTC.

The chain recombines TRBV5-6 with TRBJ1-2; 7 bases fit TRBD1. CDR3 length: 14 residues. V lost 4 bases, J lost 8 bases, and 11 bases stayed unmatched. CDR1 SGHDT and CDR2 YYEEEE come from the germline V gene. CDR3 DNA sequence: TGTGCCAGCAGCGGAGGACAGGACCCTATGGGCTACACCTTC. Protein: CASSGGQDPMGYTF.

This clonotype was recorded at least ten times. The chain has TRBV4-2 and TRBJ1-1; a weak D match, TRBD1 (5 bases). Germline V gives CDR1 LGHNA, CDR2 YNFKEQ. V dropped 2 bases and J dropped 4 bases, with 14 bases sitting between them. The CDR3 has 15 amino acids. The DNA for the CDR3 is TGTGCCAGCAGCCAATCTAATCAGGGAAGCACTGAAGCTTTCTTT. This codes for CASSQSNQGSTEAFF.

The rearrangement joins TRBV11-2 to TRBJ2-4; tentatively, D is TRBD1 (5 bases). Germline loops: CDR1 SGHAT, CDR2 FQNNGV. V lost 0 bases and J 7 bases, leaving 13 bases between the germline ends. The CDR3 is made up of 15 amino acids. As DNA, the CDR3 is TGTGCCAGCAGCTTAGAGGCAGGGTCATTGAACATTCAGTACTTC. Its protein is CASSLEAGSLNIQYF.

This clonotype was seen a handful of times. J is TRBJ2-2 and V is TRBV28; D may be TRBD2 (6 bases). The CDR3 sequence is 13 residues long. V lost 8 bases and J 3 bases, leaving 10 bases between the germline ends. Germline V gene sequence: CDR1 MDHEN, CDR2 SYDVKM. The CDR3 coding sequence is TGTGCCAGCGGGGGGATTGACACCGGGGAGCTGTTTTTT. It codes for CASGGIDTGELFF.

This clonotype was detected a few times. The chain recombines TRBV12-3 or TRBV12-4 with TRBJ2-7, with TRBD2 identical over 9 bases. This CDR3 is 14 amino acids long. V was clipped by 5 bases and J by 4 bases; unmatched bases: 6. The CDR3 sequence: CASSLTSGQYEQYF. The CDR3, as DNA: TGTGCCAGCAGTCTGACTAGCGGCCAGTACGAGCAGTACTTC.

The table lists this clonotype with a few counts. The chain combines TRBV15 with TRBJ2-4; D may correspond to TRBD1 or TRBD2 (5 bases each). Germline assignment: CDR1 LNHNV and CDR2 YYDKDF (reference sequence). The CDR3 runs to 13 residues. V gave up 5 bases and J gave up 11 bases, with 16 bases separating them. The CDR3 DNA reads TGTGCCACCAGCGGGACCACGCAGGGTGTTCAGTACTTC. Amino acids: CATSGTTQGVQYF. Complete variable domain (other parts from reference TRBV15 and TRBJ2-4): DAMVIQNPRYQVTQFGKPVTLSCSQTLNHNVMYWYQQKSSQAPKLLFHYYDKDFNNEADTPDNFQSRRPNTSFCFLDIRSPGLGDTAMYLCATSGTTQGVQYFGAGTRLSVL.

The CDR3, as DNA: TGTGCCAGCCGTCCACATGAGACCCAGTACTTC. It specifies CASRPHETQYF. The V gene is TRBV2, the J gene TRBJ2-5; D unclear. The CDR3 loop spans 11 amino acids. The V end lost 8 bases, the J end lost 5 bases, and 9 bases lay between the germline ends. Germline-derived CDR1 and CDR2 are SNHLY and FYNNEI.

This clonotype was observed a few times. V gene TRBV28 combines with J gene TRBJ2-3, with TRBD2 identical over 10 bases. This CDR3 is built from 16 residues. V trimming: 4 bases; J trimming: 0 bases; junction bases outside the gene matches: 4. The V gene's germline CDR1 is MDHEN and CDR2 SYDVKM. CDR3 sequence reads: CASSSTSGFSTDTQYF. The CDR3 DNA sequence: TGTGCCAGCAGTTCGACTAGCGGGTTTAGCACAGATACGCAGTATTTT.

This clonotype occurred many times. The chain employs TRBV12-3 or TRBV12-4 and TRBJ2-1; TRBD1 is a possible D gene (6 bases). The CDR3 is 17 amino acids. Deletions cut 7 bases from V and 4 bases from J, with 23 bases between. CDR3 residues: CASNRGMGLGQYNEQFF. The CDR3 coding sequence is TGTGCCAGCAATAGGGGAATGGGGCTGGGACAATACAATGAGCAGTTCTTC.